This T cell receptor (beta chain) emerged from a study of lymphopenia after photon versus proton radiotherapy. Broader study findings: Survival link was tested only in deceased patients; proton benefit remains a possibility. Relative stability marked proton patients; photon patients lost diversity and naive cells. In patients who died, overall survival fell as post-nadir TCR diversity dropped more. Post-nadir diversity loss with photons came from oligoclonal expansion, particularly CD8+ Temra cells.

Comment on this clone: Its antigen is currently unknown.

Method: immunoSEQ multiplex PCR; TCRdb's copy keeps in-frame clones and lacks some. Of 15,000 to 20,000 clones in the sample, more than 85% are singletons; the top ten hold 58%. Germline V gene lookup returns CDR1 SGHDT and CDR2 YYEEEE. Trimming pared 6 bases from V and 4 bases from J, leaving 17 bases between. This CDR3 comprises 16 residues. The receptor's source is a woman aged 60-75 years with cholangiocarcinoma. Some clones in this sample may be carry-over from other donors' samples. The material sequenced was peripheral blood, taken from a patient treated with proton-based radiotherapy. The gene calls are TRBV5-6 and TRBJ2-6, with TRBD2 as a possible D gene (7 bases). The CDR3 region is CASTKRGAAGANVLTF. CDR3 coding DNA: TGTGCCAGCACCAAACGGGGGGCGGCCGGGGCCAACGTCCTGACTTTC.